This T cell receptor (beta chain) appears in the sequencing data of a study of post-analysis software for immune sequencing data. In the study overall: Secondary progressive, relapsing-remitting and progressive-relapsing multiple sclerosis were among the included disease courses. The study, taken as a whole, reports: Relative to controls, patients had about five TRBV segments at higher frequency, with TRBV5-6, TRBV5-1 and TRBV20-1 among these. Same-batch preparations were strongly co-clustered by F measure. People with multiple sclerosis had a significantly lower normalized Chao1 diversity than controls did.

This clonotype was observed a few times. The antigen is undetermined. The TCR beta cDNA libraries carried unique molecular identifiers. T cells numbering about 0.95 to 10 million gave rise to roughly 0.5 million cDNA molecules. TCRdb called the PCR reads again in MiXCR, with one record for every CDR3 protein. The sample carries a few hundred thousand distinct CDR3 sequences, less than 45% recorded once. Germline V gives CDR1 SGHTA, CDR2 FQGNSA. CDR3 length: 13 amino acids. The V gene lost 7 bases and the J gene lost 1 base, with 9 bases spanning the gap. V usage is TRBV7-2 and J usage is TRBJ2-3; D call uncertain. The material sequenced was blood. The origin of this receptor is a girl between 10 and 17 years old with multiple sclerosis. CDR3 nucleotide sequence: TGTGCCAGCAAGAAGTCTCGCACAGATACGCAGTATTTT. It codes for CASKKSRTDTQYF.